This TCR beta chain was documented in a study of T cells in Graves' hyperthyroidism and ophthalmopathy. Germline assignment: CDR1 MNHNS and CDR2 SASEGT. Trimming left V 5 bases short and J 3 bases short, with 11 bases between. CDR3 length: 14 amino acids. TCR beta CDR3 regions were amplified from RNA. HTBI primers drove first-round RT-PCR of the TCR CDR3. TCRdb fed the multiplex PCR reads into MiXCR, producing one record per CDR3 protein. The sample yields a few hundred thousand distinct CDR3 sequences, around 15% seen once. This clonotype was seen repeatedly, ten times or more. V gene TRBV6-1 combines with J gene TRBJ2-1; D may match TRBD1 or TRBD2 (5 bases each). This TCR was sampled from a woman between 18 and 29 years old with Graves' hyperthyroidism. Sequenced sample: blood. In DNA form, the CDR3 reads TGTGCCAGCAGTTTCGGGACCAACTACAATGAGCAGTTCTTC. This encodes CASSFGTNYNEQFF.